This passage covers 28 T cell receptor beta chains from one sample sequenced in a study of OX40 agonist ivuxolimab in advanced cancers. Method: immunoSEQ multiplex PCR; TCRdb's copy keeps in-frame clones and lacks some. The table records 70,000 or so clones, 70% to 90% of them present only once. The sample was CD4+ or CD8+ T cells sorted from blood, taken in a trial of the OX40 agonist ivuxolimab. The receptors shown here come from an adult with an advanced solid tumor such as melanoma, head and neck, liver or kidney cancer.

The gene calls are TRBV19 and TRBJ1-1; 9 nucleotides align to TRBD1. CDR1 is LNHDA, CDR2 SQIVND, per germline (reference sequence). The CDR3 runs to 14 residues. The V gene end was trimmed by 7 bases and the J gene end by 1 base; junction bases not matched to a gene: 4. The CDR3 DNA reads as TGTGCCAGTATCGGGGACAGGGCGAACACTGAAGCTTTCTTT. It yields the protein CASIGDRANTEAFF.

The chain combines TRBV25-1 with TRBJ2-7, with 8 bases identical to TRBD1. Losses at the gene ends were 4 bases for V and 2 bases for J; bases not matched to a gene: 7. CDR1 and CDR2 from the germline V gene are MGHDK and SYGVNS. CDR3 length: 15 residues. The DNA for the CDR3 is TGTGCCAGCAGTGGAAGGGACAGGCATACCTACGAGCAGTACTTC. This gives the protein CASSGRDRHTYEQYF.

V gene TRBV5-1 combines with J gene TRBJ2-3; D possibly matches TRBD1 or TRBD2 (5 bases each). This CDR3 comprises 15 residues. Germline CDR1 and CDR2: SGHRS and YFSETQ. The V and J ends lost 0 bases and 1 base respectively, with 9 bases between them. CDR3 nucleotides: TGCGCCAGCAGCTTGGAGGGGACGGGCACAGATACGCAGTATTTT. This gives the protein CASSLEGTGTDTQYF.

The chain uses TRBV5-1 and TRBJ2-7; D is perhaps TRBD2 (5 bases). From germline, CDR1 is SGHRS and CDR2 YFSETQ. The CDR3 runs 13 residues. V was pared by 2 bases and J by 7 bases, with 13 bases between. In DNA, the CDR3 is TGCGCCAGCAGCTTTTCCCCGGAGGAGGAGCAGTACTTC. Translated, it gives CASSFSPEEEQYF.

V gene TRBV5-6 combines with J gene TRBJ1-5; D is possibly TRBD1 (5 bases). The germline V gene encodes CDR1 SGHDT and CDR2 YYEEEE. The CDR3 extends over 14 amino acids. V lost 2 bases to trimming and J lost 11 bases, with 17 bases between them. CDR3 protein: CASSFRQSFFSQHF. The CDR3 nucleotides are TGTGCCAGCAGCTTCCGACAGTCTTTCTTTTCCCAGCATTTT.

The CDR3 protein is CASSGTAFTNEKLFF. The CDR3 DNA sequence: TGTGCCAGTAGTGGGACAGCCTTCACTAATGAAAAACTGTTTTTT. The chain combines TRBV19 with TRBJ1-4, with 7 nucleotides matching TRBD1. The trim removed 5 bases at V and 2 bases at J, leaving 5 bases unmatched. The CDR3 contains 15 residues. Looked up from germline, CDR1 is LNHDA and CDR2 is SQIVND (reference sequence).

The CDR3 DNA sequence: TGTGCCAGCAGCCCCTGGACGCCGGGGGTGACATACGAGCAGTACTTC. This sequence encodes CASSPWTPGVTYEQYF. The rearrangement uses TRBV11-3 and TRBJ2-5, with D possibly matching TRBD2 (6 bases). The end of the DNA fits TRBJ2-7 better, so the J call may be wrong. Per germline, CDR1 SGHNT and CDR2 YENEEA. The length of the CDR3 is 16 residues.

The sample holds one count of this clone. The chain joins TRBV13 to TRBJ2-7; D is uncertain. The V end lost 5 bases, the J end lost 3 bases, and 11 bases lay between the germline ends. Germline V CDR1 and CDR2: PRHDT, FYEKMQ (reference sequence). The CDR3 spans 13 residues. The CDR3 DNA follows: TGTGCCAGCAGCCGCGGACGGTTCTACGAGCAGTACTTC. It encodes CASSRGRFYEQYF.

The chain is built from TRBV7-3 and TRBJ2-7; possible D gene TRBD2, 5 bases. CDR1 is SGHTA, CDR2 FQGTGA, per germline. Deletions cut 2 bases from V and 2 bases from J, with 10 bases between. CDR3 size: 14 residues. The CDR3 bases are TGTGCCAGCAGCTTAGACGGAGGACCCTACGAGCAGTACTTC. Protein sequence: CASSLDGGPYEQYF.

The J gene is TRBJ2-2, the V gene TRBV5-4; 11 positions match TRBD1. With V trimmed by 4 bases and J by 3 bases, 5 bases remained unmatched. CDR3 length equals 16 residues. Germline values: CDR1 SGHNT, CDR2 YYREEE (reference sequence). CDR3 loop: CASSAGQGAYTGELFF. The CDR3 nucleotides are TGTGCCAGCAGCGCCGGACAGGGGGCGTACACCGGGGAGCTGTTTTTT. Full variable domain (remainder filled in from reference TRBV5-4 and TRBJ2-2): ETGVTQSPTHLIKTRGQQVTLRCSSQSGHNTVSWYQQALGQGPQFIFQYYREEENGRGNFPPRFSGLQFPNYSSELNVNALELDDSALYLCASSAGQGAYTGELFFGEGSRLTVL.

This chain connects TRBV27 to TRBJ2-5; D unclear. The V and J ends lost 6 bases and 1 base respectively, with 9 bases between them. CDR3 length: 13 amino acids. Germline CDR1 reads MNHEY; CDR2 reads SMNVEV (reference sequence). The CDR3: CASRDVSQETQYF. The CDR3 bases are TGTGCCAGCAGGGACGTATCCCAAGAGACCCAGTACTTC.

This clone was observed a single time. The rearrangement joins TRBV5-1 to TRBJ2-5, with 8 bases lining up with TRBD1. Trimming took 5 bases from V and 2 from J; bases not matched to a gene: 5. The CDR3 is made up of 14 amino acids. Germline lookup yields CDR1 SGHRS and CDR2 YFSETQ. The CDR3 here is CASRRTGLQETQYF. The CDR3 DNA sequence: TGCGCCAGCAGACGGACAGGGTTACAAGAGACCCAGTACTTC.

The V call is TRBV2, the J call TRBJ1-6; TRBD1 matches at 10 bases. V lost 8 bases to trimming and J lost 9 bases; unmatched junction nucleotides: 10. The germline V gene encodes CDR1 SNHLY and CDR2 FYNNEI. The length of the CDR3 is 15 residues. The CDR3 sequence is CASARGDRGSSPLHF. CDR3 coding DNA: TGTGCCAGCGCCCGGGGGGACAGGGGCTCTTCACCCCTCCACTTT.

The rearrangement joins TRBV6-1 to TRBJ1-5, with 10 positions matching TRBD1. V was pared by 3 bases and J by 7 bases, with 3 bases of the junction left unmatched. The CDR3 runs to 14 residues. The V gene's germline CDR1 is MNHNS and CDR2 SASEGT. CDR3 nucleotides: TGTGCCAGCAGTGAGAGGACAGGGGGACAGCCCCAGCATTTT. This encodes CASSERTGGQPQHF.

The V and J genes are TRBV5-1 and TRBJ1-1; no clear D. V was pared by 4 bases and J by 4 bases, with 11 bases between. CDR3 length: 13 amino acids. CDR1 and CDR2 from the germline V gene are SGHRS and YFSETQ. The CDR3 loop is CASSLGPTTEAFF. For the CDR3, the DNA is TGCGCCAGCAGCCTCGGGCCTACCACTGAAGCTTTCTTT.

The chain carries TRBV29-1 and TRBJ2-1; D uncertain. The germline V and J ends were trimmed by 2 bases and 0 bases, with 8 bases remaining between them. This CDR3 region has 14 residues. The germline CDR1 and CDR2 sequences are SQVTM and ANQGSEA. The CDR3 nucleotides read TGCAGCGTTGAATGGTTTAGCTCCTACAATGAGCAGTTCTTC. Its translation is CSVEWFSSYNEQFF.

The chain is built from TRBV6-6 and TRBJ2-3; D is undetermined. CDR3 size: 15 residues. Trimming took off 4 bases at V and 0 bases at J, with 11 bases between the two ends. In germline, CDR1 is MNHNY, CDR2 SVGAGI (reference sequence). CDR3 sequence (DNA): TGTGCCAGCAGTTCCCCTCCGGATAGCACAGATACGCAGTATTTT. Translated, it gives CASSSPPDSTDTQYF.

V is TRBV7-3 and J is TRBJ2-3, with TRBD2 matching 9 bases. V shed 2 bases, J shed 3 bases, and the junction held 0 bases outside the gene matches. The V gene's germline CDR1 is SGHTA and CDR2 FQGTGA. The CDR3 extends over 14 amino acids. CDR3 protein: CASSLAGGTDTQYF. The CDR3 nucleotides read TGTGCCAGCAGCTTAGCGGGGGGGACAGATACGCAGTATTTT. Filled out from reference TRBV7-3 and TRBJ2-3, the complete variable domain reads GAGVSQTPSNKVTEKGKYVELRCDPISGHTALYWYRQSLGQGPEFLIYFQGTGAADDSGLPNDRFFAVRPEGSVSTLKIQRTERGDSAVYLCASSLAGGTDTQYFGPGTRLTVL.

The chain couples TRBV28 to TRBJ1-1, with D unresolved. The germline V gene encodes CDR1 MDHEN and CDR2 SYDVKM. V was pared by 7 bases and J by 11 bases, with 11 bases between. This CDR3 spans 10 amino acids. This chain's CDR3 is CASISKQAFF. In nucleotides, the CDR3 is TGTGCCAGCATCTCCAAGCAGGCTTTCTTT.

This chain joins TRBV2 and TRBJ1-1, with D hard to call. V was cut by 8 bases and J by 1 base, with 11 bases left in between. In germline, CDR1 is SNHLY, CDR2 FYNNEI. CDR3 length: 13 residues. For the CDR3, the DNA is TGTGCCAGCCTTCTACAATCGAACACTGAAGCTTTCTTT. It specifies CASLLQSNTEAFF.

The rearrangement joins TRBV18 to TRBJ2-1, with D uncertain. V was trimmed by 8 bases and J by 9 bases, leaving 14 bases between them. Germline lookup yields CDR1 KGHSH and CDR2 LQKENI. The CDR3 has 12 residues. Here the CDR3 reads CASGRAEREQFF. CDR3 in DNA: TGTGCCAGCGGTCGGGCAGAGCGTGAGCAGTTCTTC.

The chain has TRBV7-9 and TRBJ2-2, with 8 bases that match TRBD2. There are 16 residues in the CDR3. Germline V gene lookup returns CDR1 SEHNR and CDR2 FQNEAQ (reference sequence). J lost 4 bases, V lost 6 bases, and 10 bases had no gene match. The CDR3 DNA follows: TGTGCCAGCAGTCAAGAGACGGGAGGGGTCACCGGGGAGCTGTTTTTT. This gives the protein CASSQETGGVTGELFF.

This chain connects TRBV19 to TRBJ1-5; maybe TRBD1 (5 bases). V was clipped by 7 bases and J by 4 bases, with 20 bases between them. This CDR3 has 16 amino acids. CDR1 and CDR2 (germline): LNHDA, SQIVND (reference sequence). DNA of the CDR3: TGTGCCAGTAAGTCCGGGGGAGGGAGTCTGAATCAGCCCCAGCATTTT. Translation: CASKSGGGSLNQPQHF.

V gene TRBV19 combines with J gene TRBJ2-5; tentative D call: TRBD1 (6 bases). The CDR3 sequence is 14 residues long. Looked up from germline, CDR1 is LNHDA and CDR2 is SQIVND (reference sequence). With 4 bases removed from V and 5 bases from J, the gap between germline ends came to 14 bases. This chain's CDR3 is CASSNWGPGETQYF. The CDR3 DNA is TGTGCCAGTAGTAACTGGGGGCCCGGGGAGACCCAGTACTTC.

The gene calls are TRBV7-9 and TRBJ2-5, with TRBD2 matching 15 bases. There are 14 residues in the CDR3. In germline, CDR1 is SEHNR, CDR2 FQNEAQ (reference sequence). V trimming: 5 bases; J trimming: 8 bases; junction bases outside the gene matches: 3. This CDR3 reads CASSPGLAGGTQYF. CDR3 in DNA: TGTGCCAGCAGCCCGGGACTAGCGGGAGGCACCCAGTACTTC.

The V gene is TRBV27, the J gene TRBJ2-6; D is possibly TRBD1 or TRBD2 (5 bases each). The V gene's germline CDR1 is MNHEY and CDR2 SMNVEV (reference sequence). V lost 4 bases to trimming and J lost 3 bases, with 16 bases between them. This CDR3 comprises 17 residues. DNA of the CDR3: TGTGCCAGCAGTTCCCCCTATACGGGGCGTGGGGCCAACGTCCTGACTTTC. Its protein product is CASSSPYTGRGANVLTF.

There are a few counts of this clone. The J gene is TRBJ1-2, the V gene TRBV7-3; no clear D gene. This CDR3 spans 14 amino acids. With 5 bases removed from V and 3 bases from J, the gap between germline ends came to 13 bases. Germline CDR1 and CDR2: SGHTA and FQGTGA. CDR3 DNA: TGTGCCAGCAGCCCGCGGCCGGGTGACTATGGCTACACCTTC. It codes for CASSPRPGDYGYTF.

This clone occurred a few times. V gene TRBV2 combines with J gene TRBJ1-2; D is undetermined. Germline CDR1 and CDR2: SNHLY and FYNNEI. This CDR3 region has 13 residues. Trimming removed 2 bases from V and 3 bases from J, with 7 bases in between. This chain's CDR3 is CASSELVDYGYTF. CDR3 DNA sequence: TGTGCCAGCAGTGAACTCGTGGACTATGGCTACACCTTC.